This TCR beta chain was documented in a study of blood T cell repertoires in COVID-19. TCRdb's table, derived via immunoSEQ multiplex PCR, lists solely in-frame clones and lacks some. The table has tens of thousands of clones, 86% seen once. The CDR3 length is 14 residues. Germline-derived CDR1 and CDR2 are SEHNR and FQNEAQ (reference sequence). V was cut by 6 bases and J by 0 bases, with 12 bases left in between. The chain has TRBV7-9 and TRBJ2-7, with D unclear. The receptor was isolated from a man between 60 and 70 years old with active or convalescent COVID-19. Specimen: peripheral blood. The CDR3 nucleotides are TGTGCCAGCAGTTCAAGCGTGACCTCCTACGAGCAGTACTTC. This translates into CASSSSVTSYEQYF. Combining the CDR3 with reference TRBV7-9 and TRBJ2-7 gives the whole variable domain DTGVSQNPRHKITKRGQNVTFRCDPISEHNRLYWYRQTLGQGPEFLTYFQNEAQLEKSRLLSDRFSAERPKGSFSTLEIQRTEQGDSAMYLCASSSSVTSYEQYFGPGTRLTVT.